These T cell receptor beta chains were read from a single sample in a study of T cell responses to AZD1222 COVID-19 vaccine. Assay used: immunoSEQ multiplex PCR; TCRdb lists only in-frame clones, some missing. This table has about 130,000 clones, about nine tenths appearing once. The sample consisted of peripheral blood, taken on day 0 of AZD1222 vaccination. Receptors were obtained from an adult in good health. Both conserved end residues are part of each CDR3. Fields, in order: D gene, V gene, J gene, clone size, CDR3 DNA, CDR3 protein. D genes are given only for firm matches. The size of a clone is reported for some rows only, either as once, few or many, or as a class for expanded clones.

.	TRBV6-5	TRBJ1-4	.	TGTGCCAGCAGGAGCGTGAGGGTCGGCGATGAAAAACTGTTTTTT	CASRSVRVGDEKLFF
.	TRBV11-2	TRBJ2-7	.	TGTGCCAGCAGCTTAGTCGGCAGCTACGAGCAGTACTTC	CASSLVGSYEQYF
.	TRBV10-3	TRBJ1-2	.	TGTGCCATCAGTACCGACAGTTTCTATGGCTACACCTTC	CAISTDSFYGYTF
TRBD1	TRBV4-3	TRBJ1-3	.	TGCGCCAGCAGCCAGTCGACAGGGGCTGGAAACACCATATATTTT	CASSQSTGAGNTIYF
.	TRBV5-1	TRBJ2-1	.	TGCGCCAGCAGCTTGGGTAGGGGCCCAACCGTCGGGAATGAGCAGTTCTTC	CASSLGRGPTVGNEQFF
.	TRBV20-1	TRBJ1-1	.	TGCAGTGCCCGGGGCAGTGAAGCTTTCTTT	CSARGSEAFF
.	TRBV20-1	TRBJ1-1	.	TGCAGTGCTAGTGGACAGCCGAACACTGAAGCTTTCTTT	CSASGQPNTEAFF
.	TRBV24-1	TRBJ2-7	.	TGTGCCTCCGAAAGGGACCTCCGAAGGTGTTTTTACGAGCAGTACTTC	CASERDLRRCFYEQYF
TRBD1	TRBV2	TRBJ2-7	.	TGTGCCAGCATGACTCAGGGGGCGGGTGAGCAGTACTTC	CASMTQGAGEQYF
TRBD1	TRBV6-5	TRBJ1-3	.	TGTGCCAGCAGTACGGACAGGGGAGGAAACACCATATATTTT	CASSTDRGGNTIYF
TRBD1	TRBV30	TRBJ1-1	.	TGTGCCTGGAGTGGACAGGGAAACACTGAAGCTTTCTTT	CAWSGQGNTEAFF
.	TRBV2	TRBJ1-2	.	TGTGCCAGCAGAACGGATACAGGCTCGTACTATGGCTACACCTTC	CASRTDTGSYYGYTF
.	TRBV3-1/TRBV3-2	TRBJ2-1	.	TGTGCCAGCAGCCAACACTACCGTGAGCAGTTCTTC	CASSQHYREQFF
.	TRBV30	TRBJ1-2	.	TGTGCCTGGAGCGATCTGGGAGGACACACGGGGAGCTATGGCTACACCTTC	CAWSDLGGHTGSYGYTF
.	TRBV3-1/TRBV3-2	TRBJ1-5	.	TGTGCCAGCAGCCAAGGTTCAGGAAGACAGCCCCAGCATTTT	CASSQGSGRQPQHF
.	TRBV7-2	TRBJ2-1	once	TGTGCCAGCAGCTTTATGATTTCCCCCCCCTACAATGAGCAGTTCTTC	CASSFMISPPYNEQFF